These 32 T cell receptor beta chains were sequenced from one sample in a study of PD-L1 blockade in urothelial cancer. Sequencing was performed with immunoSEQ multiplex PCR; in TCRdb, only in-frame clones are kept and a portion is missing. The table has 55,000 to 70,000 clones, over 70% seen once. The sample consisted of PBMCs, taken around atezolizumab (anti-PD-L1) treatment. All receptors derive from a man between 65 and 80 years old with urothelial cancer.

This clone turned up a few times. The chain employs TRBV6-1 and TRBJ1-5; unclear D gene. The CDR3 is 14 amino acids. Germline V lookup: CDR1 MNHNS, CDR2 SASEGT. V lost 5 bases, J lost 0 bases, and 8 bases lay in between. The CDR3 nucleotides read TGTGCCAGCAGTCACGGGAGTAGCAATCAGCCCCAGCATTTT. Encoded protein: CASSHGSSNQPQHF.

The V and J genes are TRBV10-1 and TRBJ2-3, with D possibly matching TRBD2 (5 bases). This CDR3 spans 13 amino acids. Germline values: CDR1 WNHNN, CDR2 SYGVQD (reference sequence). Trimming removed 2 bases from V and 5 bases from J, with 8 bases in between. In nucleotides, the CDR3 is TGCGCCAGCAGTGAGGGGAGCCGAGATACGCAGTATTTT. Residues: CASSEGSRDTQYF.

J is TRBJ2-5 and V is TRBV6-5; TRBD1 matches 11 bases. The V gene's germline CDR1 is MNHEY and CDR2 SVGAGI. V dropped 4 bases and J dropped 6; count of bases not matched to a gene: 4. The CDR3 spans 14 residues. The CDR3 region is CASSWTGGFQTQYF. CDR3 DNA: TGTGCCAGCAGTTGGACAGGGGGCTTCCAGACCCAGTACTTC.

The chain uses TRBV18 and TRBJ1-5; 9 bases align to TRBD1. V was clipped by 0 bases and J by 7 bases; unmatched bases: 4. Germline CDR1 KGHSH, CDR2 LQKENI. The CDR3 contains 15 residues. The CDR3 DNA reads as TGTGCCAGCTCACCACCGGGGACAGGGAAACAGCCCCAGCATTTT. It yields the protein CASSPPGTGKQPQHF.

The chain joins TRBV28 to TRBJ2-5, with unresolved D. This CDR3 has 10 amino acids. Germline CDR1 and CDR2: MDHEN and SYDVKM. V was pared by 10 bases and J by 5 bases, with 8 bases between. The CDR3 region has the DNA TGTGCCACCCAAGCGGAGACCCAGTACTTC. Amino acids: CATQAETQYF.

This chain connects TRBV4-2 to TRBJ2-1, with 9 nucleotides matching TRBD2. CDR1 is LGHNA and CDR2 is YNFKEQ in the germline V gene. V shed 0 bases, J shed 5 bases, and the junction held 8 bases outside the gene matches. CDR3 size: 17 residues. In nucleotides, the CDR3 is TGTGCCAGCAGCCAAGATCTCCTAGCGGGAACCAACAATGAGCAGTTCTTC. Encoded protein: CASSQDLLAGTNNEQFF.

This clone has a single count. The genes are TRBV2 and TRBJ2-5; D is perhaps TRBD1 (5 bases). The V gene's germline CDR1 is SNHLY and CDR2 FYNNEI. This CDR3 has 14 residues. Trimming removed 0 bases at V and 5 bases at J, with 10 bases between. CDR3 residues: CASSEAYKGETQYF. The CDR3 DNA follows: TGTGCCAGCAGTGAAGCCTACAAGGGGGAGACCCAGTACTTC.

This chain connects TRBV5-1 to TRBJ2-1, with 8 bases that match TRBD2. The CDR3 sequence is 15 residues long. V lost 4 bases to trimming and J lost 5 bases; unmatched junction nucleotides: 8. The germline CDR1 and CDR2 sequences are SGHRS and YFSETQ. The CDR3 DNA reads as TGCGCCAGCAGCCCCACTAGCGGAGGCGACAATGAGCAGTTCTTC. Translation gives CASSPTSGGDNEQFF.

The chain links TRBV18 to TRBJ2-1; no clear D gene. This CDR3 region has 12 residues. V was clipped by 3 bases and J by 7 bases, with 7 bases between them. Looked up from germline, CDR1 is KGHSH and CDR2 is LQKENI. The CDR3 DNA is TGTGCCAGCTCACCTCCTTTAAATGAGCAGTTCTTC. Encoded protein: CASSPPLNEQFF.

This rearrangement joins TRBV28 to TRBJ2-5; the match to TRBD2 covers 7 bases. The germline V gene encodes CDR1 MDHEN and CDR2 SYDVKM. This CDR3 region has 15 residues. V was clipped by 5 bases and J by 1 base; unmatched bases: 7. The CDR3 loop is CASSRPLAVQETQYF. The DNA for the CDR3 is TGTGCCAGCAGTCGCCCCCTAGCGGTCCAAGAGACCCAGTACTTC. The full variable domain, completed using reference TRBV28 and TRBJ2-5, is DVKVTQSSRYLVKRTGEKVFLECVQDMDHENMFWYRQDPGLGLRLIYFSYDVKMKEKGDIPEGYSVSREKKERFSLILESASTNQTSMYLCASSRPLAVQETQYFGPGTRLLVL.

The V call is TRBV5-1, the J call TRBJ2-3, with D possibly matching TRBD1 (5 bases). Looked up from germline, CDR1 is SGHRS and CDR2 is YFSETQ. V shed 4 bases and J shed 0 bases, with 9 bases lying between them. This CDR3 has 14 residues. CDR3 loop: CASSQTASTDTQYF. Written as DNA, the CDR3 is TGCGCCAGCAGCCAGACAGCTAGCACAGATACGCAGTATTTT.

The V gene is TRBV5-1, the J gene TRBJ2-7; D not certain. Germline CDR1 SGHRS, CDR2 YFSETQ. This CDR3 has 16 amino acids. Trimming removed 0 bases at V and 0 bases at J, with 13 bases between. The CDR3 reads CASSLESVGHSYEQYF. CDR3 coding DNA: TGCGCCAGCAGCTTGGAATCGGTGGGCCACTCCTACGAGCAGTACTTC.

The V call is TRBV2, the J call TRBJ2-5, with 11 bases that match TRBD2. The CDR3 length is 16 residues. V lost 6 bases to trimming and J lost 2 bases; unmatched junction nucleotides: 8. Germline-derived CDR1 and CDR2 are SNHLY and FYNNEI. The CDR3 reads CASRPGLAVGQETQYF. The CDR3, as DNA: TGTGCCAGCAGACCGGGACTAGCGGTGGGGCAAGAGACCCAGTACTTC.

This clone was recorded once. V gene TRBV14 combines with J gene TRBJ2-2; 7 nucleotides align to TRBD1. Unmatched junction bases numbered 7, after V lost 0 bases and J lost 9 bases. The CDR3 is 15 amino acids. CDR1 and CDR2 (germline): SGHDN, FVKESK. The CDR3 spells CASSQDGQASRELFF. CDR3 sequence (DNA): TGTGCCAGCAGCCAAGATGGACAGGCAAGCAGGGAGCTGTTTTTT.

The V gene is TRBV5-1, the J gene TRBJ2-1; 15 bases fit TRBD2. V shed 4 bases and J 0 bases; nucleotides not matched to a gene: 5. Per the germline V gene, CDR1 is SGHRS and CDR2 is YFSETQ. The CDR3 has 18 amino acids. The CDR3 spells CASSMGLAGGRSYNEQFF. DNA for the CDR3: TGCGCCAGCAGCATGGGACTAGCGGGAGGCCGCTCCTACAATGAGCAGTTCTTC.

V and J are TRBV5-4 and TRBJ2-3, with a tentative D call TRBD1 (5 bases). The length of the CDR3 is 16 residues. V lost 7 bases to trimming and J lost 0 bases, with 18 bases between them. Per the germline V gene, CDR1 is SGHNT and CDR2 is YYREEE (reference sequence). The CDR3, as DNA: TGTGCCAGCGCCCCATCTAGGGGCCTGAGCACAGATACGCAGTATTTT. Translating gives CASAPSRGLSTDTQYF.

This chain connects TRBV11-3 to TRBJ1-3; D gene ambiguous. This CDR3 region has 15 residues. Germline V gives CDR1 SGHNT, CDR2 YENEEA. V lost 0 bases, J lost 0 bases, and 6 bases lay in between. The CDR3 nucleotides are TGTGCCAGCAGCTTAGATTCTAGCTCTGGAAACACCATATATTTT. Translated: CASSLDSSSGNTIYF.

V and J are TRBV5-1 and TRBJ1-2; D might be TRBD1 (6 bases). The CDR3 sequence is 15 residues long. The V and J ends lost 4 bases and 2 bases respectively, with 15 bases between them. The germline V gene encodes CDR1 SGHRS and CDR2 YFSETQ. CDR3 sequence reads: CASSREGGGNYGYTF. Written as DNA, the CDR3 is TGCGCCAGCAGCCGCGAGGGCGGGGGCAACTATGGCTACACCTTC.

V is TRBV7-9 and J is TRBJ1-1; D might be TRBD1 (5 bases). Germline assignment: CDR1 SEHNR and CDR2 FQNEAQ (reference sequence). V lost 5 bases and J 5 bases, leaving 9 bases between the germline ends. The CDR3 totals 12 residues. CDR3 coding DNA: TGTGCCAGCAGCGTCCAGGGTACTGAAGCTTTCTTT. Translating it yields CASSVQGTEAFF.

CDR3 in amino acids: CASSFRGRNQPQHF. The CDR3 nucleotides read TGTGCCAGCAGTTTCAGGGGTCGCAATCAGCCCCAGCATTTT. This chain joins TRBV6-6 and TRBJ1-5, with D perhaps matching TRBD1 (6 bases). Germline V gives CDR1 MNHNY, CDR2 SVGAGI (reference sequence). Trimming cost V 4 bases and J 2 bases, with 9 bases left between them. The CDR3 runs 14 residues.

The chain combines TRBV30 with TRBJ2-5; 8 bases fit TRBD2. Germline CDR1 and CDR2: GTSNPN and SVGIG (reference sequence). The length of the CDR3 is 13 residues. V trimming: 5 bases; J trimming: 2 bases; junction bases outside the gene matches: 4. As DNA, the CDR3 is TGTGCCTGGGCGGGGGGCGGGCAAGAGACCCAGTACTTC. Its translation: CAWAGGGQETQYF.

The chain links TRBV4-1 to TRBJ2-7; the match to TRBD2 covers 11 bases. Unmatched junction bases numbered 12, after V lost 3 bases and J lost 5 bases. This CDR3 has 17 amino acids. Looked up from germline, CDR1 is MGHRA and CDR2 is YSYEKL. In nucleotides, the CDR3 is TGCGCCAGCAGCCAGATGAAGGCCGGGACTAGCGGACACGAGCAGTACTTC. Protein: CASSQMKAGTSGHEQYF.

This clone turned up a few times. The V gene is TRBV2, the J gene TRBJ2-7; the match to TRBD2 covers 14 bases. J lost 0 bases, V lost 6 bases, and 4 bases had no gene match. In germline, CDR1 is SNHLY, CDR2 FYNNEI. This CDR3 region has 16 residues. The CDR3 DNA sequence: TGTGCCAGCAGCGAGGGACTAGCGGGAGCCTCCTACGAGCAGTACTTC. Its translation: CASSEGLAGASYEQYF. The full variable domain, its missing parts supplied by reference TRBV2 and TRBJ2-7, is EPEVTQTPSHQVTQMGQEVILRCVPISNHLYFYWYRQILGQKVEFLVSFYNNEISEKSEIFDDQFSVERPDGSNFTLKIRSTKLEDSAMYFCASSEGLAGASYEQYFGPGTRLTVT.

The rearrangement uses TRBV5-1 and TRBJ2-7; tentatively, D is TRBD2 (6 bases). Per the germline V gene, CDR1 is SGHRS and CDR2 is YFSETQ. V was shortened by 1 base and J by 12 bases, with 20 bases between the two germline ends. The CDR3 length is 14 residues. The CDR3 region is CASSLRASETLLYF. In DNA, the CDR3 is TGCGCCAGCAGCTTGAGGGCTAGCGAGACCCTTTTGTACTTC.

The CDR3 is CATSMHSVNTEAFF. CDR3 bases: TGTGCCACCAGCATGCACAGTGTGAACACTGAAGCTTTCTTT. V is TRBV15 and J is TRBJ1-1; D is undetermined. CDR3 length: 14 residues. Trimming stripped 4 bases from V and 0 bases from J, with 9 bases between. CDR1 and CDR2 (germline): LNHNV, YYDKDF (reference sequence).

CDR3 sequence: CASSSSGSDTDTQYF. DNA of the CDR3: TGTGCCAGCTCGTCTAGCGGGAGTGACACAGATACGCAGTATTTT. The chain couples TRBV18 to TRBJ2-3, with 10 bases lining up with TRBD2. V gave up 6 bases and J gave up 2 bases; unmatched junction bases: 5. CDR1 is KGHSH and CDR2 is LQKENI in the germline V gene. The CDR3 loop spans 15 amino acids.

The chain employs TRBV28 and TRBJ1-5; TRBD1 matches at 9 bases. The CDR3 covers 19 residues. After removal of 5 bases from V and 5 bases from J, the junction contained 19 bases not matched to a gene. Germline CDR1 MDHEN, CDR2 SYDVKM. DNA for the CDR3: TGTGCCAGCAGTCCGACTACCTACAGATTCCGGGACAGGGATCAGCCCCAGCATTTT. It encodes CASSPTTYRFRDRDQPQHF.

This clone was counted a few times. The chain is built from TRBV10-2 and TRBJ1-2; 9 bases fit TRBD1. The CDR3 has 13 amino acids. Germline lookup yields CDR1 WSHSY and CDR2 SAAADI. V was clipped by 6 bases and J by 4 bases; unmatched bases: 3. Here the CDR3 DNA reads TGCGCCAGCAGGAGGACAGGGGCCTATGGCTACACCTTC. Its protein product is CASRRTGAYGYTF.

The V call is TRBV7-6, the J call TRBJ2-1; D remains unclear. V was shortened by 4 bases and J by 0 bases, with 4 bases between the two germline ends. The CDR3 consists of 13 residues. Germline values: CDR1 SGHVS, CDR2 FNYEAQ. The CDR3 DNA sequence: TGTGCCAGCAGCTCCCGCTCCTACAATGAGCAGTTCTTC. Its translation: CASSSRSYNEQFF.

The chain is built from TRBV5-4 and TRBJ1-1; D not certain. The germline V and J ends were trimmed by 2 bases and 5 bases, with 13 bases remaining between them. Germline lookup yields CDR1 SGHNT and CDR2 YYREEE (reference sequence). The CDR3 spans 14 residues. CDR3 nucleotides: TGTGCCAGCAGCTTAGACGGGATTGATACTGAAGCTTTCTTT. Translating gives CASSLDGIDTEAFF. Together with reference TRBV5-4 and TRBJ1-1, the CDR3 gives the full variable domain: ETGVTQSPTHLIKTRGQQVTLRCSSQSGHNTVSWYQQALGQGPQFIFQYYREEENGRGNFPPRFSGLQFPNYSSELNVNALELDDSALYLCASSLDGIDTEAFFGQGTRLTVV.

The V call is TRBV29-1, the J call TRBJ1-1; D perhaps matches TRBD1 (6 bases). Looked up from germline, CDR1 is SQVTM and CDR2 is ANQGSEA. V was clipped by 7 bases and J by 0 bases, with 12 bases between them. The CDR3 has 13 residues. CDR3 DNA sequence: TGCAGCGCCAGGACAGCGATGAACACTGAAGCTTTCTTT. The encoded protein is CSARTAMNTEAFF.

This clone appeared a single time. The V gene is TRBV29-1, the J gene TRBJ2-7; D unclear. The CDR3 extends over 13 amino acids. V dropped 4 bases and J dropped 5 bases, with 15 bases sitting between them. The V gene's germline CDR1 is SQVTM and CDR2 ANQGSEA. The CDR3 coding sequence is TGCAGCGTTGCCAGTTTTGAGCGCCACGAGCAGTACTTC. Its protein is CSVASFERHEQYF.